The 11 T cell receptor beta chains below were found in one sample sequenced in a study of control samples from healthy donors and cancer patients. Using immunoSEQ multiplex PCR, the repertoire was profiled, and TCRdb retains in-frame clones only, with some absent. This table holds 390,000 or so clones, 90% found once. Input material: PBMCs. All receptors come from a man aged 40-55 years with head and neck cancer.

The chain joins TRBV4-2 to TRBJ2-2; 7 nucleotides align to TRBD1. The J segment lost 7 bases and the V segment lost 0 bases, leaving 11 bases of the junction unmatched. CDR1 and CDR2 (germline): LGHNA, YNFKEQ. The CDR3 spans 17 residues. Written as DNA, the CDR3 is TGTGCCAGCAGCCAAGATTTAAACAGGGGAAAAGTCGGGGAGCTGTTTTTT. Amino acids: CASSQDLNRGKVGELFF.

This chain uses TRBV10-3 with TRBJ1-4; D perhaps matches TRBD1 (5 bases). The CDR3 is made up of 14 amino acids. Trimming pared 6 bases from V and 7 bases from J, leaving 15 bases between. The V gene's germline CDR1 is ENHRY and CDR2 SYGVKD. The chain's CDR3 is CAIRDDSGGEKLFF. CDR3 coding DNA: TGTGCCATCAGGGACGACAGTGGAGGTGAAAAACTGTTTTTT.

The chain uses TRBV19 and TRBJ1-2, with D maybe TRBD1 (5 bases). CDR3 length: 16 residues. Between the trimmed V and J ends, which lost 3 bases and 8 bases, there was a span of 22 bases. In germline, CDR1 is LNHDA, CDR2 SQIVND (reference sequence). The CDR3 nucleotides are TGTGCCAGTAGTATGGGTTTAAGAGGGCAGGGAGAAGGCTACACCTTC. Translated: CASSMGLRGQGEGYTF.

The rearrangement links TRBV4-1 to TRBJ2-3; 8 nucleotides line up with TRBD1. The CDR3 has 17 amino acids. Trimming cost V 3 bases and J 0 bases; bases outside gene matches: 8. The germline V gene encodes CDR1 MGHRA and CDR2 YSYEKL. Written as DNA, the CDR3 is TGCGCCAGCAGCCAGGACAGGGCAGCCTATAGCACAGATACGCAGTATTTT. Its protein is CASSQDRAAYSTDTQYF.

The J gene is TRBJ1-1, the V gene TRBV3-1 (or the pseudogene TRBV3-2), with TRBD1 matching over 7 bases. J gave up 5 bases and V 10 bases, and 7 bases lay outside the gene matches. This CDR3 is 12 amino acids long. Germline values: CDR1 LGHDT, CDR2 YNNKEL (reference sequence). CDR3 loop: CATGGSYTEAFF. The CDR3 DNA sequence: TGTGCCACAGGGGGATCTTATACTGAAGCTTTCTTT.

The V call is TRBV19, the J call TRBJ2-5; no reliable D call. The germline V and J ends were trimmed by 1 base and 5 bases, with 11 bases remaining between them. Germline V gene data show CDR1 as LNHDA and CDR2 as SQIVND (reference sequence). The CDR3 covers 14 residues. The DNA for the CDR3 is TGTGCCAGTAGTATAGTTGGGCTGGCGGAGACCCAGTACTTC. Amino acid sequence: CASSIVGLAETQYF.

The chain employs TRBV6-5 and TRBJ1-1; 8 bases line up with TRBD1. Trimming took 1 base from V and 8 from J; bases not matched to a gene: 12. Germline loops: CDR1 MNHEY, CDR2 SVGAGI. This CDR3 is 16 amino acids long. The CDR3 is CASSYLGIRDRTEAFF. The CDR3 DNA follows: TGTGCCAGCAGTTACTTGGGGATAAGGGACAGGACCGAAGCTTTCTTT.

The chain recombines TRBV29-1 with TRBJ1-2; D is ambiguous. The CDR3 is 12 residues long. From germline, CDR1 is SQVTM and CDR2 ANQGSEA. The V and J ends lost 3 bases and 3 bases respectively, with 8 bases between them. CDR3 bases: TGCAGCGTTGATCGCCAGTACTATGGCTACACCTTC. Amino acids: CSVDRQYYGYTF.

The chain carries TRBV30 and TRBJ1-2, with 11 bases matching TRBD1. Germline lookup yields CDR1 GTSNPN and CDR2 SVGIG (reference sequence). The J segment lost 8 bases and the V segment lost 3 bases, leaving 11 bases of the junction unmatched. The CDR3 loop spans 15 amino acids. As DNA, the CDR3 is TGTGCCTGGAGCCTCACAACCCGGACAGGGGGCGGCTACACCTTC. Amino acid sequence: CAWSLTTRTGGGYTF.

V is TRBV29-1 and J is TRBJ1-5; D gene unclear. Germline CDR1 reads SQVTM; CDR2 reads ANQGSEA. This CDR3 region has 12 residues. V dropped 5 bases and J dropped 7 bases, with 12 bases sitting between them. For the CDR3, the DNA is TGCAGCGTTAGCAGACCGGGGCAGCCCCAGCATTTT. It translates to CSVSRPGQPQHF. The complete variable domain, with remaining parts taken from reference TRBV29-1 and TRBJ1-5, reads SAVISQKPSRDICQRGTSLTIQCQVDSQVTMMFWYRQQPGQSLTLIATANQGSEATYESGFVIDKFPISRPNLTFSTLTVSNMSPEDSSIYLCSVSRPGQPQHFGDGTRLSIL.

The chain recombines TRBV5-8 with TRBJ1-3, with 10 nucleotides matching TRBD1. CDR1 is SGHTS, CDR2 YDEGEE, per germline. The CDR3 is 16 amino acids. With 4 bases clipped from V and 2 bases from J, the junction kept 6 bases outside the gene matches. CDR3 sequence reads: CASSPPGQGAGNTIYF. Written as DNA, the CDR3 is TGTGCCAGCAGCCCCCCCGGACAGGGGGCTGGAAACACCATATATTTT.